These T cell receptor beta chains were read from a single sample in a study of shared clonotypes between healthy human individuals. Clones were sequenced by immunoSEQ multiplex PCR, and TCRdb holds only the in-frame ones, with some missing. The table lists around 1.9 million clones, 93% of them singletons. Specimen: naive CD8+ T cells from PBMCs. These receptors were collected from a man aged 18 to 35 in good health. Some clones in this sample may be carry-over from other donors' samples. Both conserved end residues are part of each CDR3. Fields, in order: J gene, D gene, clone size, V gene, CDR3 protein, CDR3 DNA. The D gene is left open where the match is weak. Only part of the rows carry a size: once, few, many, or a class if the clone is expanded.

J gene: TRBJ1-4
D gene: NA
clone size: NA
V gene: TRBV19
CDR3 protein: CASSSDSLEKLFF
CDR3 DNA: TGTGCCAGTAGTTCGGACAGTCTGGAAAAACTGTTTTTT

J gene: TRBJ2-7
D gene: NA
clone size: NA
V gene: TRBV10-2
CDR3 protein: CASEPRDNSYEQYF
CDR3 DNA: TGCGCCAGCGAACCTCGGGACAACTCCTACGAGCAGTACTTC

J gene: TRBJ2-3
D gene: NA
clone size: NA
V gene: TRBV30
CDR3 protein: CAWSLGTDTQYF
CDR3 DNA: TGTGCCTGGAGTCTTGGCACAGATACGCAGTATTTT

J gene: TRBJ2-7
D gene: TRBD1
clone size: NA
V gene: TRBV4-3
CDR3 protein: CASSPARRGLDEQYF
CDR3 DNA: TGCGCCAGCAGCCCAGCACGCAGGGGGCTGGACGAGCAGTACTTC

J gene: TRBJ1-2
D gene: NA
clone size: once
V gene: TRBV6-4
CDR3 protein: CASSDSLGGGNGYTF
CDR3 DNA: TGTGCCAGCAGTGACTCCCTGGGAGGGGGAAATGGCTACACCTTC

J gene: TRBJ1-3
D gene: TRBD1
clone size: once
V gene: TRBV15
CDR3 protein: CATSRDPGTDRNTIYF
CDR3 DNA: TGTGCCACCAGCAGAGATCCCGGGACAGACAGAAACACCATATATTTT

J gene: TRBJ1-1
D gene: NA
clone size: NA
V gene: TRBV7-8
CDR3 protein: CASYKRAGSYTEAFF
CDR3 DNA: TGTGCCAGCTACAAACGGGCCGGATCCTACACTGAAGCTTTCTTT

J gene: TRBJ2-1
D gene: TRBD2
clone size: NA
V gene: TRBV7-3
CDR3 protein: CASSLAGGPYNEQFF
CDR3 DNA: TGTGCCAGCAGCTTAGCGGGAGGGCCCTACAATGAGCAGTTCTTC

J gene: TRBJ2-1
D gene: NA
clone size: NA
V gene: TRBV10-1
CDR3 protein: CASSESFGRSNEQFF
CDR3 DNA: TGCGCCAGCAGTGAGTCGTTCGGACGGAGCAATGAGCAGTTCTTC

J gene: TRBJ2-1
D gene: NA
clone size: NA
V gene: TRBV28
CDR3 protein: CASSSSGIYNEQFF
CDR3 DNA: TGTGCCAGCAGTTCTTCAGGGATCTACAATGAGCAGTTCTTC

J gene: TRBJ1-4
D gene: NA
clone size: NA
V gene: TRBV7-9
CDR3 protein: CASSRRDTANEKLFF
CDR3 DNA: TGTGCCAGCAGTCGCCGGGACACCGCTAATGAAAAACTGTTTTTT

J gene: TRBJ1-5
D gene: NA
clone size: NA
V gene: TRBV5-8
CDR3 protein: CASSPRRIGVSQPQHF
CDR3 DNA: TGTGCCAGCAGCCCGCGACGAATCGGGGTTTCTCAGCCCCAGCATTTT

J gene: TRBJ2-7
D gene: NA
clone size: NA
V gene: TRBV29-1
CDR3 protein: CSVPAGGLEQYF
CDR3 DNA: TGCAGCGTCCCAGCCGGGGGTCTCGAGCAGTACTTC

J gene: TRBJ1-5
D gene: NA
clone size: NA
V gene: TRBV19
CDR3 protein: CASTSPGQPQHF
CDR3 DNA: TGTGCCAGTACCTCCCCGGGTCAGCCCCAGCATTTT

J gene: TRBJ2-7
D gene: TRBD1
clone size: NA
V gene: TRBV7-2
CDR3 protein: CASSLDRTGYYEQYF
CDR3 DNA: TGTGCCAGCAGCTTAGACAGGACAGGGTACTACGAGCAGTACTTC

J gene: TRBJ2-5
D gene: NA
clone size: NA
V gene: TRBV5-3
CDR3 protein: CARSGGQWGNLLPQETQYF
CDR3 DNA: TGTGCCAGAAGCGGCGGACAGTGGGGAAATCTACTACCTCAAGAGACCCAGTACTTC

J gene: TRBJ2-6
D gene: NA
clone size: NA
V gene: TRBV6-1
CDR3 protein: CASSEAVRSGANVLTF
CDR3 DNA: TGTGCCAGCAGTGAAGCTGTCCGGTCTGGGGCCAACGTCCTGACTTTC

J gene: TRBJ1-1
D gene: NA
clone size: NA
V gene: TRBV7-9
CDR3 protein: CASRTGVPNTEAFF
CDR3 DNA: TGTGCCAGCAGAACCGGGGTTCCGAACACTGAAGCTTTCTTT

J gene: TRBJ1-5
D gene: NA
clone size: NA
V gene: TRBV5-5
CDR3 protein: CASSSGRQGPYSNQPQHF
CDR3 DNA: TGTGCCAGCAGCTCGGGTCGGCAGGGACCCTATAGCAATCAGCCCCAGCATTTT

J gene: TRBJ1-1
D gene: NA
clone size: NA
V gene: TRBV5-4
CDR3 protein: CASSLVRGSTEAFF
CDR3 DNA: TGTGCCAGCAGCTTGGTGAGGGGAAGCACTGAAGCTTTCTTT

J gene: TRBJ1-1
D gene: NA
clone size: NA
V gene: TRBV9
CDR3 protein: CASSVGRYYTEAFF
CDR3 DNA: TGTGCCAGCAGCGTAGGTCGATACTACACTGAAGCTTTCTTT

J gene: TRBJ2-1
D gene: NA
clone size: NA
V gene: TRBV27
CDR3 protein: CASTGPYNEQFF
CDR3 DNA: TGTGCCAGCACGGGTCCTTACAATGAGCAGTTCTTC

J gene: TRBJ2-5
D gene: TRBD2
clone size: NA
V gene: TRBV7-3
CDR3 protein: CASSPLAGGVETQYF
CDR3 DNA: TGTGCCAGCAGCCCATTAGCGGGAGGGGTTGAGACCCAGTACTTC

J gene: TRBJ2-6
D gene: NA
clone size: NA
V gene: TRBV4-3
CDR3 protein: CASSQGTSGANVLTF
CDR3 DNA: TGCGCCAGCAGCCAAGGCACCTCTGGGGCCAACGTCCTGACTTTC

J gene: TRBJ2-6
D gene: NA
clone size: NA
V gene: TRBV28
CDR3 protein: CASSLTVGANVLTF
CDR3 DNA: TGTGCCAGCAGTTTAACAGTAGGGGCCAACGTCCTGACTTTC

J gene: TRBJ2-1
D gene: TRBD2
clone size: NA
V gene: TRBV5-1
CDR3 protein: CASSHRLAVYNEQFF
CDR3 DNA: TGCGCCAGCAGCCATAGACTAGCGGTCTACAATGAGCAGTTCTTC

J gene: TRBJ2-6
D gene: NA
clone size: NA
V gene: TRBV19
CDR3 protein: CASSIVSSGANVLTF
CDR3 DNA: TGTGCCAGTAGTATAGTGAGCTCTGGGGCCAACGTCCTGACTTTC

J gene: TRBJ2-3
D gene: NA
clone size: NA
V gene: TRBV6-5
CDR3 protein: CASSYFATRPDTQYF
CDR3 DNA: TGTGCCAGCAGTTACTTCGCAACTAGGCCAGATACGCAGTATTTT

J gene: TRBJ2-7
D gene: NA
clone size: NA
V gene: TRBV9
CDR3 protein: CASSARDGNYEQYF
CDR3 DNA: TGTGCCAGCAGCGCCCGAGACGGAAACTACGAGCAGTACTTC

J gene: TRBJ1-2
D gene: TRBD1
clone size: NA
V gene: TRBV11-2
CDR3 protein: CASSLDLGGVNYGYTF
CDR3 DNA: TGTGCCAGCAGCTTAGATCTAGGGGGCGTAAACTATGGCTACACCTTC

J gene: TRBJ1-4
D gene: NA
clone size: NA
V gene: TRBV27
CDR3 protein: CASKVRAALSEKLFF
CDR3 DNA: TGTGCCAGCAAGGTGCGAGCGGCGTTATCGGAAAAACTGTTTTTT

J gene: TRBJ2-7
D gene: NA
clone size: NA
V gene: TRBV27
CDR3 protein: CASSPYPTYEQYF
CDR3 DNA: TGTGCCAGCAGCCCTTATCCTACCTACGAGCAGTACTTC

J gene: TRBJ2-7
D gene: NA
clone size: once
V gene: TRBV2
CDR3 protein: CASSEALRDYEQYF
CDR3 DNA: TGTGCCAGCAGTGAAGCGCTTAGAGACTACGAGCAGTACTTC

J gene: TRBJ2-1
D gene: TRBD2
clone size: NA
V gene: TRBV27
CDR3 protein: CASSLLAGVNEQFF
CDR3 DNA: TGTGCCAGCAGTTTACTAGCGGGAGTGAATGAGCAGTTCTTC

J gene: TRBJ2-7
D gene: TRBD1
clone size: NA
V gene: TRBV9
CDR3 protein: CASSAEGQGVVEQYF
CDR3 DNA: TGTGCCAGCAGCGCAGAAGGACAGGGGGTAGTCGAGCAGTACTTC

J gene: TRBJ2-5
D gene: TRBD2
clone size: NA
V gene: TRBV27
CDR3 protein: CASSFLGRDETQYF
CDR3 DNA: TGTGCCAGCAGTTTCCTAGGGAGGGACGAGACCCAGTACTTC

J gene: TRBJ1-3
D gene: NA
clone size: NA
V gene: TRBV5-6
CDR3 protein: CASSWTDEISGNTIYF
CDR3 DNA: TGTGCCAGCAGCTGGACCGACGAGATCTCTGGAAACACCATATATTTT

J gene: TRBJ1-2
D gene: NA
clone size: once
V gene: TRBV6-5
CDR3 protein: CASSYSGLGGDGYTF
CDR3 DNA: TGTGCCAGCAGTTACTCGGGACTCGGGGGGGATGGCTACACCTTC

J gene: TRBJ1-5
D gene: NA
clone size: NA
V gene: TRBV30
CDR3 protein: CAWSVRDGDRNQPQHF
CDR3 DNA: TGTGCCTGGAGTGTAAGGGACGGAGACCGAAATCAGCCCCAGCATTTT

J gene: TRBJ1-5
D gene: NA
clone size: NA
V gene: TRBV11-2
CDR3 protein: CASSSDRRGDQPQHF
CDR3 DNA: TGTGCCAGCAGCTCGGACAGACGCGGGGATCAGCCCCAGCATTTT

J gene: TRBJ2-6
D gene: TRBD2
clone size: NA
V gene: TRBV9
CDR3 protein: CASSQGTSGISGANVLTF
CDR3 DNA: TGTGCCAGCAGTCAAGGGACTAGCGGGATCTCTGGGGCCAACGTCCTGACTTTC

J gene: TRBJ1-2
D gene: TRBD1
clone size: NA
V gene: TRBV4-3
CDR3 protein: CASSPRIGRQGAAGYTF
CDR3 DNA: TGCGCCAGCAGCCCCCGAATTGGGCGACAGGGAGCGGCTGGCTACACCTTC

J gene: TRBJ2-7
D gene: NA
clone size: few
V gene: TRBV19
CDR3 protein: CASSATRWEQYF
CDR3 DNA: TGTGCCAGTAGTGCAACCCGCTGGGAGCAGTACTTC

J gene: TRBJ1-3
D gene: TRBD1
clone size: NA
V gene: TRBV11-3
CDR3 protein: CASSSRDSSGNTIYF
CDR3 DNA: TGTGCCAGCAGCTCCAGGGACAGCTCTGGAAACACCATATATTTT